This T cell receptor beta chain is drawn from a study of blood T cells in healthy people across ages. Overall study context: Roughly one uniquely barcoded beta molecule per two T cells was captured.

This CDR3 region has 15 residues. Germline values: CDR1 SQVTM, CDR2 ANQGSEA. Germline trimming cut 3 bases from V and 3 bases from J; bases unmatched to any gene: 6. Together with a sample-barcoded 5' primer, a J-beta primer mix was included in a second PCR lasting about 6 to 11 cycles. TCRdb used MiXCR to reprocess the 5' RACE reads, holding one entry per CDR3 protein. The sample yields 1 million or so distinct CDR3 sequences, almost 25% seen once. Each individual donor underwent a draw of approximately 9.8 milliliters of peripheral blood. This clonotype showed up just a few times. Its antigen is unidentified. General study points: TCR beta diversity, measured per million T cells, fell in a roughly linear way with age.

These sequences were also reported in another study, on T cells of mothers and their children. From that study: Regardless of relatedness, pairs show thymic selection shaping TCR recombination output in a similar manner.

Input material: blood. The genes are TRBV29-1 and TRBJ2-2, with 8 bases identical to TRBD2. This TCR was sampled from a girl aged 2 to 9 in good health. CDR3: CSVEGREADTGELFF. The CDR3 DNA follows: TGCAGCGTTGAGGGGCGGGAGGCCGACACCGGGGAGCTGTTTTTT.